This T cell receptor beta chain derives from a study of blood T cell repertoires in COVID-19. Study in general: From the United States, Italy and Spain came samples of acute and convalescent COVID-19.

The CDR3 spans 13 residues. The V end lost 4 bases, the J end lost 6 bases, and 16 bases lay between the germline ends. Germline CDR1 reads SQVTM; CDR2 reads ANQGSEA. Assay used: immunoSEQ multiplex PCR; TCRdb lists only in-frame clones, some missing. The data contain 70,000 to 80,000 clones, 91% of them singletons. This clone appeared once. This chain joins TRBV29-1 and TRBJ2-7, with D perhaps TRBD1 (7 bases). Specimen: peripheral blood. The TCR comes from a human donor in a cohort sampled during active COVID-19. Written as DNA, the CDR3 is TGCAGCGTTGTTTGGGGGGCAGGGGGCGAGCAGTACTTC. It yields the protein CSVVWGAGGEQYF.